The entry that follows covers one T cell receptor beta chain sequence. This sample was included in a study of cytomegalovirus exposure and HLA in healthy donors. Measured with immunoSEQ multiplex PCR; TCRdb has only the in-frame clones, and not every one. Among about 250,000 clones listed, about 90% were seen once. J was trimmed by 3 bases and V by 6 bases; bases with no gene match: 7. Germline lookup yields CDR1 SGHVS and CDR2 FQNEAQ. CDR3 size: 14 residues. V gene TRBV7-8 combines with J gene TRBJ1-1, with 7 bases that match TRBD1. Sample: PBMCs. The source of this sequence is a man younger than 35 in good health and CMV-seropositive. The CDR3 DNA reads as TGTGCCAGCAGTTCTCCAGGACAGGACACTGAAGCTTTCTTT. It yields the protein CASSSPGQDTEAFF.